These T cell receptor beta chains were read from a single sample in a study of T cells in Graves' hyperthyroidism and ophthalmopathy. TCRdb reprocessed the multiplex PCR reads with MiXCR, giving one entry per CDR3 protein. The sample carries some 690,000 distinct CDR3 sequences, approximately 15% recorded once. Sequencing input: blood. The origin of the receptors is a man in his fifties or sixties with Graves' hyperthyroidism. The CDR3 runs from the conserved cysteine through the conserved F or W. Fields, in order: V gene, clone size, D gene, J gene, CDR3 DNA, CDR3 protein. A D gene is named only where the DNA matches it firmly. Only some rows state a clone size, as once, few, many or a class for expanded clones.

TRBV7-9	few	TRBD2	TRBJ2-6	TGTGCCAGCAGCTCACCAGGCCAAACCGGCACCCGCGGGAGCAGGGGGGCCAACGTCCTGACTTTC	CASSSPGQTGTRGSRGANVLTF
TRBV3-1	many	.	TRBJ1-1	TGTGCCAGCAGCCAAGAAGGACACCCAAACACTGAAGCTTTCTTT	CASSQEGHPNTEAFF
TRBV7-6	.	.	TRBJ2-2	TGTGCCAGCAGCCGTCAACTGGCGCGGGGGAACACCGGGGAGCTGTTTTTT	CASSRQLARGNTGELFF
TRBV28	many	.	TRBJ2-7	TGTGCCAGCAGTTTAGAGGGACGGGGCGAGCAGTACTTC	CASSLEGRGEQYF
TRBV2	many	.	TRBJ2-7	TGTGCCAGCAGGACCAGTAGCGAGCAGTACTTC	CASRTSSEQYF
TRBV3-1	.	TRBD1	TRBJ2-5	TGTGCCAGCAGCCGAGAGACAGGGGACGAGACCCAGTACTTC	CASSRETGDETQYF
TRBV6-1	many	.	TRBJ1-1	TGTGCCAGCAACCAACCTCTTATGGGGATGAACACTGAAGCTTTCTTT	CASNQPLMGMNTEAFF
TRBV4-3	few	TRBD2	TRBJ2-1	TGCGCCAGCAGCATTAGCGGGTCTAATGAGCAGTTCTTC	CASSISGSNEQFF
TRBV20-1	.	TRBD1	TRBJ1-5	TGCAGTGCTAGAGACCGGGACAGGGGGCTAGGGGGCAATCAGCCCCAGCATTTT	CSARDRDRGLGGNQPQHF
TRBV10-3	.	TRBD2	TRBJ2-3	TGTGCCATCAAAACGGGAGGGCCGGGAGATACGCAGTATTTT	CAIKTGGPGDTQYF
TRBV6-1	few	.	TRBJ2-1	TGTGCCAGCAGTTTAACAAACCTCGGACTATTTGGAGATGAGCAGTTCTTC	CASSLTNLGLFGDEQFF
TRBV3-1	.	.	TRBJ2-1	TGTGTCAGCAGCCCCCAGAACGGGAGAGCAGTTTACAATGAGCAGTTCTTC	CVSSPQNGRAVYNEQFF
TRBV19	.	.	TRBJ2-5	TGTGCCAGTAAGGACGGTAACCAAGAGACCCAGTACTTC	CASKDGNQETQYF
TRBV20-1	.	TRBD2	TRBJ2-1	TGCAGTGCTATGACACTAGCGGGGGATGAGCAGTTCTTC	CSAMTLAGDEQFF
TRBV2	many	.	TRBJ2-1	TGTGCCAGCAGGCCCTTTCACAATGAGCAGTTCTTC	CASRPFHNEQFF
TRBV2	.	.	TRBJ2-7	TGTGCCAGCAGCCCTGAGATCTACGAGCAGTACTTC	CASSPEIYEQYF
TRBV7-2	.	.	TRBJ2-7	TGTGCCAGCAGCTTAGGGGCGGGCGGCGCGCGCGGGCAGTACTTC	CASSLGAGGARGQYF
TRBV9	many	.	TRBJ2-7	TGTGCCAGCAGCCCGGGTGGGGGCAAGTCCTACGAGCAGTACTTC	CASSPGGGKSYEQYF
TRBV3-1	once	TRBD1	TRBJ2-2	TGTGCCAGCAGCCAAGAAGGACAGGTCAACACCGGGGAGCTGTTTTTT	CASSQEGQVNTGELFF
TRBV20-1	.	TRBD1	TRBJ1-1	TGCAGTGCTAGAGACCCCAGGGGGCGGGGAACTGAAGCTTTCTTT	CSARDPRGRGTEAFF
TRBV19	many	TRBD2	TRBJ2-7	TGTGCCAGTAGTTTAGGACTAGTGGGTTACGAGCAGTACTTC	CASSLGLVGYEQYF
TRBV7-9	.	.	TRBJ1-2	TGTGCCAGCAGCCCTTCCGGGAAGGGACTTGCGGGCTACACCTTC	CASSPSGKGLAGYTF
TRBV11-3	many	TRBD2	TRBJ2-4	TGTGCCAGCAGCATGATGACTAGCGGGAGATGGGACATTCAGTACTTC	CASSMMTSGRWDIQYF
TRBV4-1	.	TRBD2	TRBJ2-2	TGCGCCAGCAGCCCCGGCCCCAGCGGGACGGACACCGGGGAGCTGTTTTTT	CASSPGPSGTDTGELFF
TRBV28	.	TRBD1	TRBJ1-5	TGTGCCAGCAGGGGGGACAGGCCCGGGCCTAATCAGCCCCAGCATTTT	CASRGDRPGPNQPQHF
TRBV2	many	TRBD2	TRBJ2-3	TGTGCCAGCAGTGCCAGCGGGAGAGTGGATACGCAGTATTTT	CASSASGRVDTQYF
TRBV14	.	.	TRBJ1-1	TGTGCCAGCAGCCCGGGGCGGCCGGGGAGGACTGAAGCTTTCTTT	CASSPGRPGRTEAFF
TRBV29-1	.	.	TRBJ2-1	TGCAGCGTTCCCAGCTCCTACAATGAGCAGTTCTTC	CSVPSSYNEQFF
TRBV18	.	.	TRBJ1-1	TGTGCCAGCTCAGGCCCAGGCACTGAAGCTTTCTTT	CASSGPGTEAFF
TRBV30	many	.	TRBJ1-1	TGTGCCTGGAGTGTGGGAGATCGGACTGAAGCTTTCTTT	CAWSVGDRTEAFF
TRBV27	few	.	TRBJ1-2	TGTGCCAGCAAGGGTGGTCGGGGGATATCTGGCTACACCTTC	CASKGGRGISGYTF
TRBV15	.	.	TRBJ2-3	TGTGCCACCAAAGGGGACCCTAGCACAGATACGCAGTATTTT	CATKGDPSTDTQYF
TRBV6-1	once	TRBD1	TRBJ1-5	TGTGCCAGCATTGCAAGGACAGGCCTTTCCATTCATCAGCCCCAGCATTTT	CASIARTGLSIHQPQHF
TRBV28	many	TRBD1	TRBJ2-7	TGTGCCAGCACGGAGACAGGGGGGAAGTACGAGCAGTACTTC	CASTETGGKYEQYF
TRBV9	many	TRBD2	TRBJ2-3	TGTGCCAGCAGCATTGGGACTAGCTTCACAGATACGCAGTATTTT	CASSIGTSFTDTQYF
TRBV20-1	.	TRBD2	TRBJ2-1	TGCAGTGCTAGGGTTAGCGGGGTCTCCTACAATGAGCAGATCTTC	CSARVSGVSYNEQIF
TRBV28	many	.	TRBJ2-1	TGTGCCAGCCGCCCTACGAGCTCCTACAATGAGCAGTTCTTC	CASRPTSSYNEQFF
TRBV19	.	TRBD2	TRBJ2-1	TGTGCCAGTAGTGCAATTGGGGGACTAGCGGGGTCGAATCCTTACAATGAGCAGTTCTTC	CASSAIGGLAGSNPYNEQFF
TRBV19	few	.	TRBJ1-2	TGTGCCAGTAGCGAGGACACCTACTATGGCTACACCTTC	CASSEDTYYGYTF
TRBV6-2/TRBV6-3	many	TRBD1	TRBJ2-7	TGTGCCAGCAGTTACGGGGACAGCGAGCAGTACTTC	CASSYGDSEQYF
TRBV24-1	few	.	TRBJ2-5	TGTGCCACCAGTGATTTGCTAGGGACCCAGTACTTC	CATSDLLGTQYF
TRBV6-1	many	.	TRBJ1-1	TGTGCCAGCAGTTCCAGGACAGCTAAGGTGAACACTGAAGCTTTCTTT	CASSSRTAKVNTEAFF
TRBV18	many	TRBD1	TRBJ1-1	TGTGCCAGCTCACCAGACAGGGGATCGGACACTGAAGCTTTCTTT	CASSPDRGSDTEAFF
TRBV12-3/TRBV12-4	.	.	TRBJ1-4	TGTGCCAGCAGTTGGGACTCGGAGGCGAATGAAAAACTGTTTTTT	CASSWDSEANEKLFF
TRBV12-3/TRBV12-4	many	.	TRBJ1-1	TGTGCCAGCAGTCTGGACTGGCCGAACACTGAAGCTTTCTTT	CASSLDWPNTEAFF
TRBV3-1	few	TRBD1	TRBJ1-2	TGTGCCAGCAGCCAGAGAGGACAGGGGCTTGTCTATGGCTACACCTTC	CASSQRGQGLVYGYTF
TRBV18	few	TRBD1	TRBJ2-2	TGTGCCAGCTCATCCGGACAGGGACCAACCAAGGAGCTGTTTTTT	CASSSGQGPTKELFF
TRBV5-1	.	.	TRBJ2-7	TGCGCCAGCATCACCGGGCCGTTCTACGAGCAGTACTTC	CASITGPFYEQYF
TRBV18	few	TRBD2	TRBJ2-3	TGTGCCAGCTCACCAAGCGAGAGGCTAGCGGGAGAGACAGATACGCAGTATTTT	CASSPSERLAGETDTQYF
TRBV6-2/TRBV6-3	few	.	TRBJ2-1	TGTGCCAGCAGTTACTCGGAGGTTGAGCAGTTCTTC	CASSYSEVEQFF
TRBV29-1	.	.	TRBJ2-7	TGCAGCGTGGGATCAGAATACTACGAGCAGTACTTC	CSVGSEYYEQYF
TRBV28	many	TRBD1	TRBJ2-5	TGTGCCAGCAGTCCTGGACAGGCGAAAATGGGAGAGACCCAGTACTTC	CASSPGQAKMGETQYF
TRBV28	many	.	TRBJ1-2	TGTGCCAGCAGTTTGACAGCTAACTATGGCTACACCTTC	CASSLTANYGYTF
TRBV6-2/TRBV6-3	many	TRBD2	TRBJ2-7	TGTGCCAGCAGTTACTCAACCGGGGGGACCTACGAGCAGTACTTC	CASSYSTGGTYEQYF
TRBV2	.	TRBD2	TRBJ2-7	TGTGCCAGCAGTGGGGAGGGATACGAGCAGTACTTC	CASSGEGYEQYF
TRBV7-9	few	.	TRBJ1-3	TGTGCCAGCAGTCGCCAGACAGAGATCTCTGGAAACACCATATATTTT	CASSRQTEISGNTIYF
TRBV7-8	many	.	TRBJ2-4	TGTGCCAGCAGCCCCCCGGGGGCCCCGGGAAACATTCAGTACTTC	CASSPPGAPGNIQYF
TRBV3-1	.	.	TRBJ2-3	TGTGCCAGCAGCCAAGCCGGGACCGGAAGAACAGATACGCAGTATTTT	CASSQAGTGRTDTQYF
TRBV7-2	many	TRBD1	TRBJ2-5	TGTGCCAGCAGCTTAGTTGGGACAGAAGTCCAAGAGACCCAGTACTTC	CASSLVGTEVQETQYF